Below, 3 T cell receptor beta chains from the same sample are listed, as sequenced in a study of cytomegalovirus exposure and HLA in healthy donors (dated by TCRdb to the late 2010s). Preparation of the library involved the immunoSEQ multiplex PCR assay. For the multiplex PCR, a mixture combining 60 forward primers for TCR Vbeta segments and 13 reverse primers for TCR Jbeta segments was used. TCRdb stores this immuneACCESS table with in-frame sequences only. Part of the clones is absent; in the studies checked, under half of the shortfall reflects unresolved V genes, and no reason is known for the rest. For this sample the table gives approximately 170,000 clones, of which 81% were detected only once. The leading ten clones occupy 1% to 1.5% of the sample. The specimen sequenced was PBMCs. These receptors came from a man in his forties or fifties in good health and CMV-seropositive.

The chain couples TRBV5-1 to TRBJ2-2; tentatively, D is TRBD1 (6 bases). Germline V CDR1 and CDR2: SGHRS, YFSETQ. Trimming shortened V by 4 bases and J by 2 bases, and 12 bases separated the two germline ends. The length of the CDR3 is 15 residues. This CDR3 is CASSIGTTNTGELFF. The DNA for the CDR3 is TGCGCCAGCAGCATCGGGACAACTAACACCGGGGAGCTGTTTTTT.

The genes are TRBV7-9 and TRBJ2-5; 8 bases agree with TRBD2. The CDR3 extends over 16 amino acids. Germline V gives CDR1 SEHNR, CDR2 FQNEAQ (reference sequence). Unmatched junction bases numbered 12, after V lost 5 bases and J lost 4 bases. The CDR3 loop is CASSPTSGSGVETQYF. The CDR3 DNA reads as TGTGCCAGCAGCCCCACCAGCGGGAGTGGGGTAGAGACCCAGTACTTC.

The chain combines TRBV27 with TRBJ2-5, with D possibly matching TRBD1 (6 bases). Gene TRBJ2-7 matches the end of the DNA better, so the J call may be wrong. The CDR3 is 15 amino acids. Germline CDR1 MNHEY, CDR2 SMNVEV (reference sequence). As DNA, the CDR3 is TGTGCCAGCAGTAGGGGACATTTAACCTCCTACGAGCAGTACTTC. This gives the protein CASSRGHLTSYEQYF.